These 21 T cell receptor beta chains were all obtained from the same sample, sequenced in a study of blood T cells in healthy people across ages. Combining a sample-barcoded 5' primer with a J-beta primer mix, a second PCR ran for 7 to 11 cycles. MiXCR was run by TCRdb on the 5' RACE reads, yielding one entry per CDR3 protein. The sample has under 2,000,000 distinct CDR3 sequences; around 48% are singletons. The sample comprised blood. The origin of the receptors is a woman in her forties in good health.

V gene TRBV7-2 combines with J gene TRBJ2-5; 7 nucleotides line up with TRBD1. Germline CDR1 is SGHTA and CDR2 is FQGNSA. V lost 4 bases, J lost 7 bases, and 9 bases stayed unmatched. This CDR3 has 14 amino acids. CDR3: CASSSGDRAATQYF. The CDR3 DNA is TGTGCCAGCAGCTCCGGCGACAGGGCGGCGACCCAGTACTTC.

In nucleotides, the CDR3 is TGTGCCAGCAGTCCAGACAGCAGTCAGTACTTC. Translating it yields CASSPDSSQYF. The genes are TRBV12-3 or TRBV12-4 and TRBJ2-4, with a weak D call TRBD1 (5 bases). Trimming cost V 5 bases and J 12 bases, with 11 bases left between them. The CDR3 consists of 11 residues.

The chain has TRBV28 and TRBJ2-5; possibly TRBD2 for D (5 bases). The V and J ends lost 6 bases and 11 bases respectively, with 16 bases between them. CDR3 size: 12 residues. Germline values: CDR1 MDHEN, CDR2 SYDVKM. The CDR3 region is CASREGRAEQYF. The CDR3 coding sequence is TGTGCCAGCAGAGAGGGCCGAGCAGAGCAGTACTTC.

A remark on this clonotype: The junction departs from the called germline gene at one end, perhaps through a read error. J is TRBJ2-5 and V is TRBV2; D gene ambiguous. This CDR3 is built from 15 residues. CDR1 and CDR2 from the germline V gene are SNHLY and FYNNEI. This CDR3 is CASGDAGNLQETQYF. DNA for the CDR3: TGTGCCAGCGGTGATGCTGGGAACCTCCAAGAGACCCAGTACTTC.

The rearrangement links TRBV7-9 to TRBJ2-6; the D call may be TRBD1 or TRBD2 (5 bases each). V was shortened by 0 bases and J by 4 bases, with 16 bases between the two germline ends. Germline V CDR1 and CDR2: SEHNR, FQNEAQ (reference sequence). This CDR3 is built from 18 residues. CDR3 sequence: CASSLAMGPPTGANVLTF. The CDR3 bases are TGTGCCAGCAGCTTAGCTATGGGACCGCCGACCGGGGCCAACGTCCTGACTTTC.

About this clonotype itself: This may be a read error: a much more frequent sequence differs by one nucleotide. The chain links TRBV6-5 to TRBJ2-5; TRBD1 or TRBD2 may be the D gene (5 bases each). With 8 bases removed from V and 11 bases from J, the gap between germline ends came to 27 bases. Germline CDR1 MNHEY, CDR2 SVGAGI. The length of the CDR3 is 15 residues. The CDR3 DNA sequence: TGTGCCAGCGGGAGATTCCGGGACGGTTCCTACGCGCAGTACTTC. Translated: CASGRFRDGSYAQYF.

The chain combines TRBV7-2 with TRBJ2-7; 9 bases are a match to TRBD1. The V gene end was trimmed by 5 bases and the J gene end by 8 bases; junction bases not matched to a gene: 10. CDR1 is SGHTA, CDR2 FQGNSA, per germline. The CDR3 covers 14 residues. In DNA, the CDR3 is TGTGCCAGCAGCCGGACCGGGACAGGGAGTAAGCAGTACTTC. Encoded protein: CASSRTGTGSKQYF.

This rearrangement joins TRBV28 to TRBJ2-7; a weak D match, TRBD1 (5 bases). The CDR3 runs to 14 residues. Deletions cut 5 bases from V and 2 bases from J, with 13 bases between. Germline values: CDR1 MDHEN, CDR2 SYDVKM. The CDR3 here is CASSTRVFPYEQYF. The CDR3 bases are TGTGCCAGCAGTACCAGGGTATTCCCCTACGAGCAGTACTTC.

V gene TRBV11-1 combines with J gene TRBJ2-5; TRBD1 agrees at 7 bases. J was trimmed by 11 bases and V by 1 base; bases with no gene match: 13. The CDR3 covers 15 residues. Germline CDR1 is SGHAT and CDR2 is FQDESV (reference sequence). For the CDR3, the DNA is TGTGCCAGCAGCTTAGACAGGGGCGCGGTCGATGAGCAGTACTTC. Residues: CASSLDRGAVDEQYF.

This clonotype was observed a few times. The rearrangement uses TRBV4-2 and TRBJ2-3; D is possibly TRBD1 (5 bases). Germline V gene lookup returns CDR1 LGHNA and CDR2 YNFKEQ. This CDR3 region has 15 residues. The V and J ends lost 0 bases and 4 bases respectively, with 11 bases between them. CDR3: CASSQDTGQPDTQYF. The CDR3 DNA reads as TGTGCCAGCAGCCAAGATACTGGACAACCAGATACGCAGTATTTT.

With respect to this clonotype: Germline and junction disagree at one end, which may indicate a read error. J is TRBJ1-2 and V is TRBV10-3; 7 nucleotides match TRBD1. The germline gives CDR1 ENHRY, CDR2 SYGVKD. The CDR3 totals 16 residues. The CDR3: CAISLPGQSPNYGYTF. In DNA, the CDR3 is TGCGCCATCAGTCTGCCGGGACAGTCCCCTAACTATGGCTACACCTTC.

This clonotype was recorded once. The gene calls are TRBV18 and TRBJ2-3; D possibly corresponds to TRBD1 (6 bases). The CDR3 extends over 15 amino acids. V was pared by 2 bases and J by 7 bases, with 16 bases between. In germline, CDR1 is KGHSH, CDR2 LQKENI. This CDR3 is CASSPSGTWRNTQYF. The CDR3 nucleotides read TGTGCCAGCTCACCATCCGGGACATGGCGTAATACGCAGTATTTT.

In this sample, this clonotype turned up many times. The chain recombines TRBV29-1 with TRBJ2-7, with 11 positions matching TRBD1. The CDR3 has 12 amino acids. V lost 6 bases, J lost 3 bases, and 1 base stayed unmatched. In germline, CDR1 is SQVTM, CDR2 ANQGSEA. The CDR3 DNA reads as TGCAGCGTCGGGACAGGGGGCTACGAGCAGTACTTC. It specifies CSVGTGGYEQYF.

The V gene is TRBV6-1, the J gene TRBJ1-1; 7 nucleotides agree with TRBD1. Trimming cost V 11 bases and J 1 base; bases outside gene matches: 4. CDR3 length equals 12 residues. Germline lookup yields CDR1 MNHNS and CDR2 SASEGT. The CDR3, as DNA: TGTGCCGGAGGACAGGCGAACACTGAAGCTTTCTTT. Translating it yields CAGGQANTEAFF.

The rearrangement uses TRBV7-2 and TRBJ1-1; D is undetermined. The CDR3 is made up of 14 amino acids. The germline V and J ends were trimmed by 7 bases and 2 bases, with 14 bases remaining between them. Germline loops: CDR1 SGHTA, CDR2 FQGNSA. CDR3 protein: CASKVLTSNTEAFF. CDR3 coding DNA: TGTGCCAGCAAGGTGCTAACAAGCAACACTGAAGCTTTCTTT.

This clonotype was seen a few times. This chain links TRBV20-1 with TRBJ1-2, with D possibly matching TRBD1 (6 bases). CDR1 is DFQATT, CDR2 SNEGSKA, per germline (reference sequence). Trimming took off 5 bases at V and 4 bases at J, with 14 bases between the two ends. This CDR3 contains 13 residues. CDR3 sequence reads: CSARTAPSYGYTF. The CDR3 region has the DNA TGCAGTGCTCGGACAGCGCCAAGCTATGGCTACACCTTC.

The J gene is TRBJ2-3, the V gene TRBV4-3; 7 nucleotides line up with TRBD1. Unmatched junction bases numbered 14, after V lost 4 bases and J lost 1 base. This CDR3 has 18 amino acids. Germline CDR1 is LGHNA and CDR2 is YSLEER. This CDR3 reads CASSPNQITGEGTDTQYF. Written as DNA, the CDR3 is TGCGCCAGCAGCCCGAATCAAATCACAGGGGAAGGCACAGATACGCAGTATTTT.

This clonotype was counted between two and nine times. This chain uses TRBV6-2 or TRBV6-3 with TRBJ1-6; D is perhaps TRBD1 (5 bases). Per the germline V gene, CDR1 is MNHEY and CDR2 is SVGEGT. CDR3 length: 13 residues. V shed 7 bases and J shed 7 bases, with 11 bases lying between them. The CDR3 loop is CASTTRGNSPLHF. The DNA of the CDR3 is TGTGCCAGCACTACAAGGGGAAATTCACCCCTCCACTTT.

The CDR3 DNA reads TGTGCCAGCAGCCAACTTAGTGGGGGGGGAGGAAATGAGCAGTTCTTC. It encodes CASSQLSGGGGNEQFF. J is TRBJ2-1 and V is TRBV3-1; TRBD2 agrees at 7 bases. After removal of 2 bases from V and 7 bases from J, the junction contained 11 bases not matched to a gene. The CDR3 is 16 amino acids. Germline loops: CDR1 LGHDT, CDR2 YNNKEL (reference sequence).

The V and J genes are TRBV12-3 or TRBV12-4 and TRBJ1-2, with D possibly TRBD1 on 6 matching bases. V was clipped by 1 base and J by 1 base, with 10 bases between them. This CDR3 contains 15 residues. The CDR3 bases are TGTGCCAGCAGTTTAGGGGGGCCGCTTAACTATGGCTACACCTTC. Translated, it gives CASSLGGPLNYGYTF.

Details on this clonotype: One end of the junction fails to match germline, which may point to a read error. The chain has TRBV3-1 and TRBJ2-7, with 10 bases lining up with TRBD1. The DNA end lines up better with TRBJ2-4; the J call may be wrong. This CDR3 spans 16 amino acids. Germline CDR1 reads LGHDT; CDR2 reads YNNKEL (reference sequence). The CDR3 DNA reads TGTGCCGGCAGCCCTAGACAGGGGGCGGCCAAAAACATTCAGTACTTC. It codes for CAGSPRQGAAKNIQYF.